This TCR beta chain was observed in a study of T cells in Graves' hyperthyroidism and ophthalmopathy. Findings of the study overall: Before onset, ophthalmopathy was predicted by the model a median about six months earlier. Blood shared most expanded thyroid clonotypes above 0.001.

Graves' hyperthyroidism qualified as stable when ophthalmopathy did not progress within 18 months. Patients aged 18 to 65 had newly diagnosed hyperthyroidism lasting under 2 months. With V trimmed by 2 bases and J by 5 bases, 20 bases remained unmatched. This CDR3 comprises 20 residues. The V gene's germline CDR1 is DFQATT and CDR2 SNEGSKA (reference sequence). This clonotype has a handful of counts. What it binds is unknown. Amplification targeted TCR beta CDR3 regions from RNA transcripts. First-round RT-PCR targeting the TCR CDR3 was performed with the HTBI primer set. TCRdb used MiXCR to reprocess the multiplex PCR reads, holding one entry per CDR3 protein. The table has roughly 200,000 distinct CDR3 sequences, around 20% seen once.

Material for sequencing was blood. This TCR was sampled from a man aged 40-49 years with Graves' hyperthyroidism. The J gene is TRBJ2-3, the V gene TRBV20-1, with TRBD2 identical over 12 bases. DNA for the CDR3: TGCAGTGCTAGACTTCCCTCCGCGGCCGGCCTAGCGGGGGGGCAAGATACGCAGTATTTT. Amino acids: CSARLPSAAGLAGGQDTQYF.